This entry lists 30 T cell receptor beta chains sequenced from one sample in a study of technical replicates of blood from a few donors. The protocol was immunoSEQ multiplex PCR, while the TCRdb copy is restricted to in-frame clones and leaves out a portion. The sample contains more than 95,000 clones, nearly 97% of which appear only once. Source material: T cells isolated from PBMCs. Receptor source: a human donor in good health.

The genes are TRBV7-9 and TRBJ1-6; maybe TRBD1 (5 bases). The CDR3 totals 12 residues. Between the trimmed V and J ends, which lost 5 bases and 10 bases, there was a span of 9 bases. Germline V gives CDR1 SEHNR, CDR2 FQNEAQ (reference sequence). As DNA, the CDR3 is TGTGCCAGCAGCAACGGGGGGTCACCCCTCCACTTT. Translating gives CASSNGGSPLHF.

This rearrangement joins TRBV5-4 to TRBJ2-2; 11 positions agree with TRBD2. The CDR3 extends over 16 amino acids. Losses at the gene ends were 1 base for V and 7 bases for J; bases not matched to a gene: 6. From germline, CDR1 is SGHNT and CDR2 YYREEE (reference sequence). DNA of the CDR3: TGTGCCAGCAGCTTGTCACTAGCGGGAGTGCTCGGGGAGCTGTTTTTT. Its translation is CASSLSLAGVLGELFF.

The chain employs TRBV4-1 and TRBJ1-2; 10 nucleotides match TRBD1. The germline V gene encodes CDR1 MGHRA and CDR2 YSYEKL. Germline trimming cut 0 bases from V and 1 base from J; bases unmatched to any gene: 5. The CDR3 is made up of 17 amino acids. DNA for the CDR3: TGCGCCAGCAGCCAAGATAGGGACAGGGGCCGTAACTATGGCTACACCTTC. This codes for CASSQDRDRGRNYGYTF.

V usage is TRBV9 and J usage is TRBJ2-3; D remains unclear. The V end lost 0 bases, the J end lost 0 bases, and 5 bases lay between the germline ends. Germline-derived CDR1 and CDR2 are SGDLS and YYNGEE. The CDR3 has 14 residues. The CDR3 loop reads CASSVDHSTDTQYF. The CDR3 DNA is TGTGCCAGCAGCGTAGATCATAGCACAGATACGCAGTATTTT. Filled out from reference TRBV9 and TRBJ2-3, the complete variable domain reads DSGVTQTPKHLITATGQRVTLRCSPRSGDLSVYWYQQSLDQGLQFLIQYYNGEERAKGNILERFSAQQFPDLHSELNLSSLELGDSALYFCASSVDHSTDTQYFGPGTRLTVL.

J is TRBJ2-1 and V is TRBV6-6, with D possibly TRBD2 on 6 matching bases. V lost 2 bases and J lost 9, with 17 bases in between. Germline lookup yields CDR1 MNHNY and CDR2 SVGAGI (reference sequence). The CDR3 consists of 15 residues. Here the CDR3 reads CASSYRLGDWGEQFF. CDR3 DNA: TGTGCCAGCAGTTACAGACTAGGGGACTGGGGTGAGCAGTTCTTC.

J is TRBJ2-2 and V is TRBV6-6; D is uncertain. This CDR3 comprises 15 residues. The germline gives CDR1 MNHNY, CDR2 SVGAGI (reference sequence). V dropped 4 bases and J dropped 3 bases, with 12 bases sitting between them. CDR3 region: CASSLAEHDTGELFF. The CDR3 DNA sequence: TGTGCCAGCAGTTTGGCGGAGCACGACACCGGGGAGCTGTTTTTT.

The rearrangement links TRBV21-1 to TRBJ2-5; no check of the table's D call, TRBD2, against the DNA was made. TRBV21-1 is a pseudogene segment. The CDR3 extends over 14 amino acids. The CDR3 protein is CASSKGGGAETQYF. CDR3 bases: TGTGCCAGCAGCAAAGGCGGGGGGGCAGAGACCCAGTACTTC.

The chain employs TRBV5-6 and TRBJ1-2; tentatively, D is TRBD1 (5 bases). This CDR3 has 16 residues. The V end lost 4 bases, the J end lost 5 bases, and 21 bases lay between the germline ends. Germline V gene sequence: CDR1 SGHDT, CDR2 YYEEEE. CDR3 sequence reads: CASSAPGGSGGYGYTF. The CDR3 nucleotides are TGTGCCAGCAGCGCCCCGGGGGGGTCCGGTGGATATGGCTACACCTTC.

The chain links TRBV28 to TRBJ2-7; 9 positions match TRBD2. This CDR3 spans 13 amino acids. Unmatched junction bases numbered 6, after V lost 10 bases and J lost 2 bases. Germline CDR1 reads MDHEN; CDR2 reads SYDVKM. CDR3 residues: CATTSGYTYEQYF. DNA of the CDR3: TGTGCCACGACTAGCGGTTACACCTACGAGCAGTACTTC.

The rearrangement uses TRBV18 and TRBJ1-2; 7 bases map to TRBD1. There are 18 residues in the CDR3. V shed 1 base and J 3 bases; nucleotides not matched to a gene: 14. Germline CDR1 is KGHSH and CDR2 is LQKENI. The CDR3 sequence is CASSPQNPGQTPYYGYTF. CDR3 sequence (DNA): TGTGCCAGCTCACCACAAAATCCGGGACAGACTCCCTACTATGGCTACACCTTC.

The chain carries TRBV19 and TRBJ2-7; TRBD2 might be the D (5 bases). The V end was cut by 5 bases, the J end by 5 bases, with 10 bases between. From germline, CDR1 is LNHDA and CDR2 SQIVND (reference sequence). The CDR3 has 12 amino acids. The CDR3 nucleotides read TGTGCCAGTAGTGGTGGTAGCGACGAGCAGTACTTC. This codes for CASSGGSDEQYF.

This clone was observed a few times. V gene TRBV2 combines with J gene TRBJ2-1, with TRBD2 matching 7 bases. V was clipped by 1 base and J by 7 bases; unmatched bases: 4. From germline, CDR1 is SNHLY and CDR2 FYNNEI. This CDR3 spans 14 amino acids. The CDR3 DNA follows: TGTGCCAGCAGTGAAGGGGCTAGCGGTAATGAGCAGTTCTTC. It is translated as CASSEGASGNEQFF.

V gene TRBV29-1 combines with J gene TRBJ2-7; 7 nucleotides agree with TRBD2. The germline V gene has CDR1 SQVTM and CDR2 ANQGSEA. V was pared by 6 bases and J by 1 base, with 6 bases of the junction left unmatched. The CDR3 spans 13 residues. CDR3: CSVRRGGSYEQYF. DNA for the CDR3: TGCAGCGTCCGACGGGGAGGGTCCTACGAGCAGTACTTC.

This chain connects TRBV9 to TRBJ2-7; TRBD2 matches 7 bases. CDR3 length equals 15 residues. Germline trimming cut 0 bases from V and 2 bases from J; bases unmatched to any gene: 5. Germline CDR1 and CDR2: SGDLS and YYNGEE. CDR3 nucleotides: TGTGCCAGCAGCGTAGGGCAGGGACTAACCTACGAGCAGTACTTC. Translating it yields CASSVGQGLTYEQYF.

The chain employs TRBV2 and TRBJ2-5; 8 nucleotides match TRBD2. After removal of 4 bases from V and 12 bases from J, the junction contained 16 bases not matched to a gene. The CDR3 is 15 residues long. The germline V gene encodes CDR1 SNHLY and CDR2 FYNNEI. The CDR3, as DNA: TGTGCCAGCAGTGCTGAGTCGGGGGGCGGGGGGCCCAAGTACTTC. It encodes CASSAESGGGGPKYF.

The rearrangement uses TRBV6-1 and TRBJ1-5; 9 nucleotides align to TRBD1. The CDR3 sequence is 16 residues long. The germline V gene has CDR1 MNHNS and CDR2 SASEGT. V was clipped by 3 bases and J by 3 bases; unmatched bases: 6. This CDR3 reads CASSEGTGLVNQPQHF. CDR3 bases: TGTGCCAGCAGTGAGGGGACAGGGCTGGTCAATCAGCCCCAGCATTTT.

CDR3 DNA sequence: TGTGCCAGCAGCCTCGCTCACAGCCCCTTAACGGACGAGCAGTACTTC. Its translation is CASSLAHSPLTDEQYF. The V gene is TRBV4-2, the J gene TRBJ2-7; D unresolved. V was clipped by 4 bases and J by 5 bases, with 21 bases between them. The CDR3 sequence is 16 residues long. Germline values: CDR1 LGHNA, CDR2 YNFKEQ.

This chain connects TRBV7-2 to TRBJ2-1, with D hard to call. The CDR3 has 16 residues. V gave up 5 bases and J gave up 4 bases, with 18 bases separating them. CDR1 is SGHTA, CDR2 FQGNSA, per germline. The DNA of the CDR3 is TGTGCCAGCAGCATCACCAGTGGTTATACATACAATGAGCAGTTCTTC. It encodes CASSITSGYTYNEQFF.

This clone was observed a single time. The chain is built from TRBV11-2 and TRBJ2-1, with a weak D call TRBD1 (5 bases). The CDR3 runs 13 residues. The V end was cut by 4 bases, the J end by 7 bases, with 11 bases between. Germline V CDR1 and CDR2: SGHAT, FQNNGV. The CDR3 loop is CASSWAGLNEQFF. The CDR3 region has the DNA TGTGCCAGCAGCTGGGCAGGGCTGAATGAGCAGTTCTTC.

This chain joins TRBV6-5 and TRBJ2-5; perhaps TRBD2 as D (5 bases). The CDR3 totals 11 residues. The germline V and J ends were trimmed by 5 bases and 5 bases, with 6 bases remaining between them. CDR1 is MNHEY and CDR2 is SVGAGI in the germline V gene. The CDR3 DNA is TGTGCCAGCAGTGTAGCGGAGACCCAGTACTTC. Protein: CASSVAETQYF.

The sample holds one count of this clone. The chain couples TRBV28 to TRBJ1-4, with D maybe TRBD1 (6 bases). The CDR3 is 13 amino acids. The germline V gene has CDR1 MDHEN and CDR2 SYDVKM. Trimming took off 4 bases at V and 4 bases at J, with 7 bases between the two ends. The CDR3 DNA follows: TGTGCCAGCAGTTCGGGACATAATGAAAAACTGTTTTTT. This codes for CASSSGHNEKLFF.

The chain joins TRBV10-3 to TRBJ1-2, with D possibly TRBD1 on 5 matching bases. Germline V gives CDR1 ENHRY, CDR2 SYGVKD. The V end lost 2 bases, the J end lost 4 bases, and 14 bases lay between the germline ends. This CDR3 contains 15 residues. The CDR3 loop is CAISEGLQGVYGYTF. Here the CDR3 DNA reads TGTGCCATCAGTGAGGGCCTTCAAGGGGTCTATGGCTACACCTTC.

The chain uses TRBV6-5 and TRBJ1-1, with TRBD1 as a possible D gene (5 bases). Germline CDR1 is MNHEY and CDR2 is SVGAGI. Trimming removed 2 bases from V and 6 bases from J, with 7 bases in between. The CDR3 is 12 residues long. The CDR3 region has the DNA TGTGCCAGCAGTTACGGGGGGGCTGAAGCTTTCTTT. Translating gives CASSYGGAEAFF.

This chain links TRBV30 with TRBJ1-5; 9 bases match TRBD1. This CDR3 comprises 13 residues. Trimming at V came to 5 bases and at J to 5 bases, leaving 4 bases not matched to a gene. Per germline, CDR1 GTSNPN and CDR2 SVGIG (reference sequence). The CDR3 bases are TGTGCCTGGGGGACAGGGATGGATCAGCCCCAGCATTTT. Protein sequence: CAWGTGMDQPQHF.

The rearrangement links TRBV7-9 to TRBJ1-4; the D gene is possibly TRBD1 (5 bases). V lost 6 bases to trimming and J lost 2 bases, with 13 bases between them. The germline gives CDR1 SEHNR, CDR2 FQNEAQ (reference sequence). The CDR3 has 15 amino acids. The CDR3 DNA sequence: TGTGCCAGCAGGCAAATGGGGGGGACTAATGAAAAACTGTTTTTT. This encodes CASRQMGGTNEKLFF.

This rearrangement joins TRBV6-4 to TRBJ2-1, with 7 nucleotides matching TRBD2. There are 13 residues in the CDR3. Germline V gene data show CDR1 as MRHNA and CDR2 as SNTAGT. J was trimmed by 10 bases and V by 2 bases; bases with no gene match: 5. CDR3 in DNA: TGTGCCAGCAGTGACAGCGGGAATTCCGAGCAGTTCTTC. It codes for CASSDSGNSEQFF.

J is TRBJ2-3 and V is TRBV19, with TRBD2 matching over 12 bases. Germline V gives CDR1 LNHDA, CDR2 SQIVND (reference sequence). This CDR3 region has 20 residues. V was clipped by 7 bases and J by 5 bases; unmatched bases: 22. CDR3 bases: TGTGCCAGTATAGAAGGGTCGGGACTGTCTAGCGGGAGGGCCAAAGATACGCAGTATTTT. Amino acid sequence: CASIEGSGLSSGRAKDTQYF.

This chain joins TRBV5-6 and TRBJ1-2, with 10 nucleotides matching TRBD1. The CDR3 covers 15 residues. With 4 bases clipped from V and 4 bases from J, the junction kept 7 bases outside the gene matches. In germline, CDR1 is SGHDT, CDR2 YYEEEE. The CDR3: CASSKDRGTGYGYTF. The DNA for the CDR3 is TGTGCCAGCAGCAAGGACAGGGGGACTGGCTATGGCTACACCTTC.

This rearrangement joins TRBV16 to TRBJ2-1; 8 bases align to TRBD1. The length of the CDR3 is 12 residues. V lost 7 bases and J lost 13; bases outside the gene matches: 9. Germline CDR1 reads KGHSY; CDR2 reads FQNENV. The CDR3 DNA is TGTGCCAGCAACCAGGGACAGGCAATCCAGTTCTTC. Protein sequence: CASNQGQAIQFF.

The chain carries TRBV18 and TRBJ2-1; the D gene is possibly TRBD1 (5 bases). Germline loops: CDR1 KGHSH, CDR2 LQKENI. V was cut by 4 bases and J by 0 bases, with 7 bases left in between. This CDR3 region has 14 residues. CDR3 nucleotide sequence: TGTGCCAGCTCACACAGGAGCTCCTACAATGAGCAGTTCTTC. Translating it yields CASSHRSSYNEQFF.